This T cell receptor beta chain was identified during a study of cytomegalovirus exposure and HLA in healthy donors (dated by TCRdb to about 2017). In the study overall: An earlier analysis of about 560 of the donors reported approximately 280 Gb of sequence data and some 110 million unique TCR beta sequences obtained from about 170 million T cells. Alongside the repertoire data, information on donor age, sex, ethnicity and CMV serostatus was compiled. The later analysis used no new phenotypic data to find candidate immune exposures, relying instead on TCR beta sequences and their occurrence across donors. All discovery cohort repertoires had been generated on a single sequencing platform. A separate validation cohort of about 110 different subjects was used in addition to the approximately 700-subject first cohort. The study profiled the T cell repertoires of hundreds of subjects by immunosequencing and related them to cytomegalovirus serostatus. Approximately 310 gigabases of sequencing data and 70 million to 95 million unique TCR sequences made up an early release that covered several hundred HLA-typed donors. In a later analysis, previously published TCR beta repertoires from 550 to 750 donors were re-analyzed and high-resolution HLA genotyping was added so that TCR occurrence patterns could be studied. A later genetic analysis used genome-wide SNP genotypes for about 65% of the roughly 670 donors, treating that subset as a discovery cohort. Among several hundred genotyped donors of the cohort, an average of around 220,000 unique TCR beta nucleotide sequences was sequenced per donor, of which approximately 18% were non-productive. High-throughput TCR immunosequencing, statistical association of individual TCRs with disease status, and machine learning were combined to predict cytomegalovirus infection status. HLA typing covered class I and class II loci at four-digit resolution. Because of strong linkage in the cohort, roughly five DR-DQ haplotypes were treated as single units for association and clustering. The number of donors typed differed by locus, with roughly 629-640 for A, B, C, DRB1 and DQB1, about 500 for DQA1, about 610 for DPA1, and some 440 for DPB1. In an earlier analysis of roughly 540 of the donors, high-throughput TCR beta sequencing was used to judge whether each TCR beta V gene segment behaved as functional or pseudogenic. Among the roughly 400 genotyped donors, around 81% belonged to the genetic ancestry cluster associated with self-reported Caucasian donors. The study aimed to test whether signatures of past pathogen exposure could be identified by cataloging public T cell receptors.

A remark on this clone: Its antigen has not been determined. No per-base quality is available; no much larger clone lies one base away.

Libraries were constructed by the immunoSEQ multiplex PCR assay. The multiplex PCR relied on a mix of 60 forward primers for TCR Vbeta segments and 13 reverse primers for TCR Jbeta segments. The CDR3 region of rearranged TCR beta genes was amplified from genomic DNA by a multiplex PCR assay. The amplified TCR beta libraries were sequenced on the Illumina HiSeq System as 87-base-pair reads. On the study's bioinformatics: In a later analysis, tens of millions of unique TCR beta chains were counted across the 500 to 850 repertoires, and around 10 million of these chains were shared by at least two donors. Raw reads were error-corrected and collapsed into unique sequences with a nearest-neighbor algorithm that merged closely related sequences to remove PCR and sequencing errors. V, D and J gene segments were assigned by aligning CDR3 sequences to IMGT reference sequences. For a sequence to be retained, a match of at least six nucleotides to both a V gene segment and a J gene segment was required. Rearrangements were classified as productive when the CDR3 lacked stop codons and remained in frame with V and J, and all other rearrangements were classified as non-productive. CDR3 was defined according to IMGT convention as the region running from the second conserved V-encoded cysteine to the conserved J-encoded phenylalanine. Sequences without an unambiguous match to a single V gene segment were excluded from the earlier analysis of several hundred of the donors. An earlier analysis of a few hundred of the donors called V segments functional above 56.7% productive rearrangements and segregating when the between-donor standard deviation exceeded 5%. A statistical classification framework was built to diagnose cytomegalovirus status from the catalog of TCR beta chain sequences. A later analysis assigned V and J genes by comparing TCR nucleotide sequences with IMGT/GENE-DB human TR gene sequences. In a later analysis, CDR3 sequences and most-parsimonious VDJ recombination scenarios were assigned using the TCRdist pipeline. A later analysis defined each TCR beta chain by its CDR3 amino acid sequence plus V-gene family, and excluded reads lacking a unique V-gene family. To address suspected cross-contamination and a sequencing artifact, a later analysis removed roughly 580 highly shared, low-generation-probability nucleotide sequences. In a later analysis, a clonal expansion index was calculated for each public chain from normalized within-repertoire ranks of inferred template counts. In a later analysis, generation probabilities were computed with a VDJ recombination model fitted to out-of-frame rearrangements, and the resulting probabilities were checked against IGoR. A later analysis scored TCR-TCR, TCR-HLA and TCR-CMV co-occurrence with hypergeometric tests, applying a repertoire-size bias correction to TCR pairs. A later analysis estimated false discovery rates by permuting HLA or CMV assignments 20 times. In a later analysis, co-occurring TCRs were grouped using DBSCAN, and TCRdist sequence similarity was added for clustering within HLA-allele-positive subsets. Repertoires with fewer than 30,000 or more than 120,000 public chains, plus five repertoires with anomalous nucleotide sharing, were excluded from co-occurrence clustering. Drawn from immuneACCESS, this table holds only the in-frame rearrangements with V and J called that TCRdb kept. Clones are partly lost; checked studies trace under half to an unresolved V gene and leave the rest unexplained. V, J and clone size are taken as reported in that table, and D and trimming were inferred from the DNA itself. Recorded for this sample are under 200,000 clones; 80% to 90% of them occurred a single time. The top ten clonotypes cover around 0.3% of the sample.

The cohort was made up of approximately 670 healthy bone marrow donors. All cohort members were sampled while nominally healthy, although unrecorded immune exposures were likely present. The donor tested CMV seronegative, placing the donor among the 352 seronegative members of the cohort. A peripheral blood sample was provided by each donor, and peripheral blood mononuclear cells were used for TCR beta sequencing. Genomic DNA extraction from the blood cell samples was performed with the Qiagen DNeasy Blood Extraction Kit. The full study reports these points: HLA typing was unavailable for some donors at each locus, so association tests used only the typed subset. A later genetic analysis associated a missense DCLRE1C variant with V-gene and J-gene trimming of TCR beta chains, and an independent cohort replicated the association. At a false discovery rate of 0.05, a later analysis linked 15,000 to 20,000 TCR beta sequences to specific HLA alleles. The cohort was sequenced for TCR beta chains only, and without alpha or paired-chain data the features that could be detected were limited. A later genetic analysis reported fewer N-insertions in productive TCRs among donors in an Asian-associated ancestry cluster than the 666-donor mean. A later analysis found that TCR association rates varied across HLA loci, with DRB1 alleles showing the most associated TCRs and HLA-C alleles the fewest. It was suggested by the authors that the approach could potentially be generalized to other disease states and immunological phenotypes. A few of the identified cytomegalovirus-associated TCR beta chains were confirmed in vitro to be specific for cytomegalovirus antigens. A later analysis found that most CMV-associated TCR beta chains appeared HLA-restricted, with HLA associations seemingly driven largely by CMV exposure. Because counts were too low, seventeen rarely observed V segments, including chromosome 9 orphons, were left out of the earlier analysis of 587 of the donors. The classifier was reported to diagnose cytomegalovirus status with high specificity and sensitivity in both the original cohort and the validation cohort. Sequencing depth was assumed to be roughly uniform across donors in the presence/absence analyses, though that assumption may not hold. A further reported finding was that TCR beta sequences accurately predicted the HLA-A and HLA-B alleles for most subjects in the first cohort. Broadly in line with IMGT annotations, most TCR beta V segments showed up in productive rearrangements about 87% or about 30% of the time in an earlier analysis of several hundred of the donors. In a later analysis, several top co-occurrence clusters were reported to appear linked to parvovirus B19, influenza, CMV and Epstein-Barr virus. The only immune exposure information available for the cohort was CMV serostatus. Correlated functional status among segregating V segments might reflect linkage disequilibrium, but an unknown experimental factor could not be ruled out. A group of highly shared sequence variants was considered likely to be a technical artifact of the sequencing pipeline. A total of fewer than 200 TCR beta chains were listed by the study as associated with cytomegalovirus. When HLA alleles, especially DR and DQ, strongly co-occurred, TCR associations were difficult to assign to individual alleles. In a later analysis, HLA-associated TCR beta chains showed more clonal expansion and lower generation probabilities than non-associated chains that were equally common. While some public TCRs were present in many individuals, most TCR sequences turned up only very rarely across donors.

The sample taken for sequencing was PBMCs. The sequence was collected from a young woman in good health and CMV-seronegative.

The DNA sequence is given as TGTGCCAGCAGTCAGACAGACTCTCAGCCCCAGCATTTT. It encodes CASSQTDSQPQHF. The chain is assembled from TRBV25-1 and TRBJ1-5; TRBD1 is perhaps the D gene, given 5 matching bases. According to the germline V gene, CDR1 reads MGHDK and CDR2 reads SYGVNS. Trimming costs V 5 bases and J 6 bases, and their ends lie 11 bases apart. The CDR3 contains 13 residues, cysteine and phenylalanine counted. The kept DNA is CDR3 alone, 39 bases in frame from the first base.